Included here is one T cell receptor (beta chain) sequence, with context. Primers included in the PCR were 60 Vbeta and 13 Jbeta primers. Sequencing was performed with immunoSEQ multiplex PCR; in TCRdb, only in-frame clones are kept and a portion is missing. The sample yields 150,000 to 200,000 clones, about 76% seen once. The data belong to a study of cytomegalovirus exposure and HLA in healthy donors. V lost 2 bases, J lost 6 bases, and 8 bases stayed unmatched. Germline V gene data show CDR1 as MGHDK and CDR2 as SYGVNS. CDR3 length equals 15 residues. The sample comprised PBMCs. The chain has TRBV25-1 and TRBJ2-7; the match to TRBD2 covers 9 bases. This receptor was identified in a female donor in good health and CMV-seronegative. As DNA, the CDR3 is TGTGCCAGCAGTGAACAGCTAGCGGGATCTATCGAGCAGTACTTC. Translating gives CASSEQLAGSIEQYF.